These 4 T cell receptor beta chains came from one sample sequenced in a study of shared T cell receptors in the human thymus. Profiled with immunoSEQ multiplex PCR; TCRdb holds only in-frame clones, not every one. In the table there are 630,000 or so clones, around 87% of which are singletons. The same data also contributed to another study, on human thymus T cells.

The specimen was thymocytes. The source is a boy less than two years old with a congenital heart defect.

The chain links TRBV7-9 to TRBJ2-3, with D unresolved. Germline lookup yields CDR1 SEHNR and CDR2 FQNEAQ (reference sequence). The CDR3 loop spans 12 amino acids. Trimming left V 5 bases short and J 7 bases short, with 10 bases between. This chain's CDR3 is CASSPYTNTQYF. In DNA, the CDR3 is TGTGCCAGCAGCCCATACACTAATACGCAGTATTTT.

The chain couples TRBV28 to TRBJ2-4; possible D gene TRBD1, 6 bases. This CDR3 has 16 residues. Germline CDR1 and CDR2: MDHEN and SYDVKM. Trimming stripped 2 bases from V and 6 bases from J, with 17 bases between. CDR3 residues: CASSLLLTGIGNIQYF. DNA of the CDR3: TGTGCCAGCAGTTTACTACTTACAGGGATAGGAAACATTCAGTACTTC.

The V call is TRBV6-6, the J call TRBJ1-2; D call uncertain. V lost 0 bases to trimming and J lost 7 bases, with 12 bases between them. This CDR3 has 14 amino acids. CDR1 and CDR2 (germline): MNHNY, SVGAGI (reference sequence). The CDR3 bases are TGTGCCAGCAGTTACTCGAGGCAGGAGGGTGGCTACACCTTC. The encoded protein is CASSYSRQEGGYTF.

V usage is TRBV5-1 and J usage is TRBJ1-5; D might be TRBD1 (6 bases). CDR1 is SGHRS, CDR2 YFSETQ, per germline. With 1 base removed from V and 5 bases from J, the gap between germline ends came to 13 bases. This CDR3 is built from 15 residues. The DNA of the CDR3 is TGCGCCAGCAGCTTGCTTGGGAGGGGGGATCAGCCCCAGCATTTT. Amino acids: CASSLLGRGDQPQHF.